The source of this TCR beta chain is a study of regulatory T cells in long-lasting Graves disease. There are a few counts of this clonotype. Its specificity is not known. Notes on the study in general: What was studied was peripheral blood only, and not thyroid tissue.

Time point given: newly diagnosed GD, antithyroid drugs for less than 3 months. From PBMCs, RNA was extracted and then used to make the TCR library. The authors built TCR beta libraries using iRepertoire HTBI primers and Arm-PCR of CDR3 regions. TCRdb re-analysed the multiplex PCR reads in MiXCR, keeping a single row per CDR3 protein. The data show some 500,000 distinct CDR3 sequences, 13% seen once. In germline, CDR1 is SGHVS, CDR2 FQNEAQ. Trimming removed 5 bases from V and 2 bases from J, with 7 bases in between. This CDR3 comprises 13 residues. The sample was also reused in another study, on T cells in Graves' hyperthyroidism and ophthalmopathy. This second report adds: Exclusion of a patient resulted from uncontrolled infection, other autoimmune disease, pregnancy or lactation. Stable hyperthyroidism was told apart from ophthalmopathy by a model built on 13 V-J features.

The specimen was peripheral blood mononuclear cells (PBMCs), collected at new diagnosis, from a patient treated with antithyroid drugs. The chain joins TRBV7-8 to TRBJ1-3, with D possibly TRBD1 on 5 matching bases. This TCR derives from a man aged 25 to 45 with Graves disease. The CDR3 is CASSPGTGNTIYF. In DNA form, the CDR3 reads TGTGCCAGCAGCCCAGGGACTGGAAACACCATATATTTT. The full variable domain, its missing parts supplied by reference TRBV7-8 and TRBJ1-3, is GAGVSQSPRYKVAKRGQDVALRCDPISGHVSLFWYQQALGQGPEFLTYFQNEAQLDKSGLPSDRFFAERPEGSVSTLKIQRTQQEDSAVYLCASSPGTGNTIYFGEGSWLTVV.